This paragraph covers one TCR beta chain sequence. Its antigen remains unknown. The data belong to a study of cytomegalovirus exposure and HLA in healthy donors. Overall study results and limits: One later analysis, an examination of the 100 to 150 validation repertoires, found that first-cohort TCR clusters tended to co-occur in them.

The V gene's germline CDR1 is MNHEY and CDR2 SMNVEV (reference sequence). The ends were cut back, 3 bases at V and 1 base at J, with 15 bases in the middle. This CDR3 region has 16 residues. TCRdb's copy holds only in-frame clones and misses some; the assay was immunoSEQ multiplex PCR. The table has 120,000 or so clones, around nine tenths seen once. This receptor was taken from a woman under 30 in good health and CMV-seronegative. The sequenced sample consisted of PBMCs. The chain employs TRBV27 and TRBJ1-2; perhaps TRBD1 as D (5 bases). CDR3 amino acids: CASSFRGHGFNYGYTF. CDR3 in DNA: TGTGCCAGCAGTTTCAGAGGACACGGATTTAACTATGGCTACACCTTC.